This entry is about one T cell receptor (beta chain). With 0 bases removed from V and 10 bases from J, the gap between germline ends came to 5 bases. This CDR3 region has 11 residues. From germline, CDR1 is SGHTS and CDR2 YDEGEE. The data derive from a study of T cells in Graves' hyperthyroidism and ophthalmopathy. Study-level information: Before any treatment, at initial diagnosis, peripheral blood was collected.

Subjects with ophthalmopathy showed a Clinical Activity Score no lower than 3, a NOSPECS grade no lower than 4, and a duration shorter than 3 months. Using RNA transcripts as the source, TCR beta CDR3 regions were amplified. The TCR CDR3 was amplified in a first-round RT-PCR using the HTBI primer set. TCRdb re-derived calls from the multiplex PCR reads in MiXCR, one entry per CDR3 protein. Among hundreds of thousands of distinct CDR3 sequences listed, about 22% were seen once. The material sequenced was blood. This receptor was taken from a woman aged 70-85 years with Graves' ophthalmopathy. The gene calls are TRBV5-8 and TRBJ1-5, with D hard to call. Here the CDR3 DNA reads TGTGCCAGCAGCTTGGTTAGCCCCCAGCATTTT. It encodes CASSLVSPQHF.